What follows is one T cell receptor beta chain and its context. This sample was included in a study of T cell changes during pregnancy in multiple sclerosis. Only in-frame clones appear in the TCRdb table, and some are missing; sequencing was by immunoSEQ multiplex PCR. The table includes about 55,000 clones, about nine tenths detected once. The specimen was CD4+ T cells from peripheral blood mononuclear cells, collected in the first trimester of pregnancy. The receptor was isolated from a female donor with multiple sclerosis, enrolled in a pregnancy study.

CDR3 loop: CASSSGMNTEAFF. CDR3 nucleotides: TGCGCCAGCAGCTCGGGGATGAACACTGAAGCTTTCTTT. The chain has TRBV5-1 and TRBJ1-1; no clear D gene. V lost 3 bases, J lost 0 bases, and 6 bases lay in between. CDR3 length: 13 amino acids. CDR1 SGHRS and CDR2 YFSETQ come from the germline V gene.